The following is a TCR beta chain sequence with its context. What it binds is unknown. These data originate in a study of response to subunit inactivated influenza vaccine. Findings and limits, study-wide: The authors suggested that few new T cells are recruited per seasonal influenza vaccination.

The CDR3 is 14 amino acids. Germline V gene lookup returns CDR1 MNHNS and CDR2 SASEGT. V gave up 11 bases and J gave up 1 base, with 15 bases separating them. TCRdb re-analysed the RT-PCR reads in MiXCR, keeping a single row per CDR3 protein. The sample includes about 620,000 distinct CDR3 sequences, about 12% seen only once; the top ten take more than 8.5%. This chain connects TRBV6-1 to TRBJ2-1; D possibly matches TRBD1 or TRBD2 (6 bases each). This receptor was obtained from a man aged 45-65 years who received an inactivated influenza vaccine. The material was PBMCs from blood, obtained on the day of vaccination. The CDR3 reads CASMKGGSYNEQFF. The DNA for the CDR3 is TGTGCCTCAATGAAAGGGGGGTCCTACAATGAGCAGTTCTTC.